This T cell receptor (beta chain) was captured by sequencing in a study of T cell responses to AZD1222 COVID-19 vaccine. CDR3 length equals 11 residues. Per the germline V gene, CDR1 is LGHDT and CDR2 is YNNKEL (reference sequence). The ends were cut back, 4 bases at V and 7 bases at J, with 7 bases in the middle. Sequencing was performed with immunoSEQ multiplex PCR; in TCRdb, only in-frame clones are kept and a portion is missing. The sample lists 100,000 to 150,000 clones, about 88% occurring once. Source: peripheral blood, taken on day 0 of AZD1222 vaccination. This TCR was recovered from an adult in good health. The V and J genes are TRBV3-1 (or the pseudogene TRBV3-2) and TRBJ1-2; no firm D call. In nucleotides, the CDR3 is TGTGCCAGCAGCCCTGGGCGTGGCTACACCTTC. This gives the protein CASSPGRGYTF.